Below are 15 T cell receptor beta chains sequenced from a single sample in a study of blood T cell repertoires in COVID-19. TCRdb keeps only in-frame clones here, not all; method: immunoSEQ multiplex PCR. In the table there are fewer than 600,000 clones, around nine tenths of which are singletons. Material: PBMCs or T cells enriched from blood (not recorded which). The receptors stem from a middle-aged woman who had recovered from COVID-19.

The CDR3 protein is CASSSLTGTGPYNEQFF. For the CDR3, the DNA is TGTGCCAGCAGTTCCCTAACCGGGACAGGGCCGTACAATGAGCAGTTCTTC. The chain has TRBV27 and TRBJ2-1, with TRBD1 identical over 9 bases. The CDR3 has 17 residues. Germline-derived CDR1 and CDR2 are MNHEY and SMNVEV (reference sequence). J gave up 4 bases and V 4 bases, and 11 bases lay outside the gene matches.

This sequence joins TRBV5-6 and TRBJ1-3; D is uncertain. The CDR3 has 17 residues. Germline assignment: CDR1 SGHDT and CDR2 YYEEEE. The V end was cut by 0 bases, the J end by 0 bases, with 13 bases between. As DNA, the CDR3 is TGTGCCAGCAGCTTGGTCGAGGGTCTAGACTCTGGAAACACCATATATTTT. This gives the protein CASSLVEGLDSGNTIYF.

The J gene is TRBJ1-1, the V gene TRBV9; the D gene is possibly TRBD1 (5 bases). Per the germline V gene, CDR1 is SGDLS and CDR2 is YYNGEE. The length of the CDR3 is 16 residues. Trimming took 0 bases from V and 1 from J, leaving 13 bases between them. CDR3: CASSVVAGHPNTEAFF. CDR3 bases: TGTGCCAGCAGCGTAGTTGCTGGACACCCGAACACTGAAGCTTTCTTT.

Concerning this clone: Different DNA sequences within this sample yield the same CDR3. The chain uses TRBV9 and TRBJ2-3; 7 bases are shared with TRBD2. The CDR3 length is 14 residues. From germline, CDR1 is SGDLS and CDR2 YYNGEE. V trimming: 2 bases; J trimming: 1 base; junction bases outside the gene matches: 1. The CDR3 DNA sequence: TGTGCCAGCAGCGTCACTAGCGGCACAGATACGCAGTATTTT. It specifies CASSVTSGTDTQYF.

CDR3 in DNA: TGTGCCAGCAGCCCCACAGGGGTTCTAGGGAATGAGCAGTTCTTC. Translated, it gives CASSPTGVLGNEQFF. This sequence joins TRBV27 and TRBJ2-1; TRBD1 matches 7 bases. The J segment lost 7 bases and the V segment lost 6 bases, leaving 12 bases of the junction unmatched. The CDR3 totals 15 residues. In germline, CDR1 is MNHEY, CDR2 SMNVEV (reference sequence).

This rearrangement joins TRBV5-1 to TRBJ2-4; 9 bases are shared with TRBD2. The V gene's germline CDR1 is SGHRS and CDR2 YFSETQ. Germline trimming cut 0 bases from V and 11 bases from J; bases unmatched to any gene: 15. The CDR3 covers 17 residues. This CDR3 is CASSLDASGTGYVVQYF. The CDR3 DNA reads as TGCGCCAGCAGCTTGGATGCTAGCGGGACGGGATATGTGGTTCAGTACTTC.

This chain joins TRBV15 and TRBJ1-5, with a possible D match to TRBD1 (6 bases). Trimming removed 0 bases at V and 0 bases at J, with 12 bases between. The CDR3 has 17 amino acids. Germline V gene data show CDR1 as LNHNV and CDR2 as YYDKDF (reference sequence). The CDR3 bases are TGTGCCACCAGCAGAGATGGCAGGGGATATAGCAATCAGCCCCAGCATTTT. The encoded protein is CATSRDGRGYSNQPQHF.

The chain links TRBV19 to TRBJ1-3; D call uncertain. CDR3 size: 13 residues. Germline CDR1 is LNHDA and CDR2 is SQIVND (reference sequence). Trimming shortened V by 8 bases and J by 1 base, and 9 bases separated the two germline ends. CDR3 residues: CASSEPSGNTIYF. CDR3 DNA sequence: TGTGCCAGTTCAGAACCGTCTGGAAACACCATATATTTT. Supplemented by reference TRBV19 and TRBJ1-3, the full variable domain reads DGGITQSPKYLFRKEGQNVTLSCEQNLNHDAMYWYRQDPGQGLRLIYYSQIVNDFQKGDIAEGYSVSREKKESFPLTVTSAQKNPTAFYLCASSEPSGNTIYFGEGSWLTVV.

This chain's CDR3 is CASSERRRLSGDTQYF. For the CDR3, the DNA is TGTGCCAGCAGTGAAAGGCGGAGGCTAAGTGGGGATACGCAGTATTTT. V is TRBV6-1 and J is TRBJ2-3, with TRBD2 as a possible D gene (5 bases). V shed 2 bases and J shed 6 bases, with 18 bases lying between them. This CDR3 comprises 16 residues. Germline V gene lookup returns CDR1 MNHNS and CDR2 SASEGT.

The chain has TRBV28 and TRBJ1-2; D unresolved. This CDR3 is built from 13 residues. Germline V gene lookup returns CDR1 MDHEN and CDR2 SYDVKM. The germline V and J ends were trimmed by 8 bases and 2 bases, with 12 bases remaining between them. The CDR3 bases are TGTGCCAGCCGAGAAACAGACAACTATGGCTACACCTTC. The encoded protein is CASRETDNYGYTF.

The chain is built from TRBV3-1 (or the pseudogene TRBV3-2) and TRBJ2-7; the match to TRBD1 covers 8 bases. Per the germline V gene, CDR1 is LGHDT and CDR2 is YNNKEL (reference sequence). Germline trimming cut 4 bases from V and 5 bases from J; bases unmatched to any gene: 7. CDR3 length: 14 residues. Here the CDR3 DNA reads TGTGCCAGCAGCCCTCGGGACAGGTTCCACGAGCAGTACTTC. Translated: CASSPRDRFHEQYF.

This clone was detected only once. The chain uses TRBV29-1 and TRBJ1-1; 8 bases match TRBD1. CDR1 is SQVTM and CDR2 is ANQGSEA in the germline V gene. With 5 bases clipped from V and 7 bases from J, the junction kept 15 bases outside the gene matches. This CDR3 has 15 amino acids. CDR3 nucleotide sequence: TGCAGCGTTTCGACAGGGGCCGATTCCGAAAATGAAGCTTTCTTT. It translates to CSVSTGADSENEAFF.

The chain combines TRBV5-6 with TRBJ1-5; D ambiguous. The CDR3 totals 14 residues. V was trimmed by 1 base and J by 4 bases, leaving 9 bases between them. Germline lookup yields CDR1 SGHDT and CDR2 YYEEEE. Written as DNA, the CDR3 is TGTGCCAGCAGCTTGAGGGAGGGAAATCAGCCCCAGCATTTT. It is translated as CASSLREGNQPQHF.

This clone has more than one count but fewer than ten. The chain joins TRBV24-1 to TRBJ2-1; 12 bases are shared with TRBD2. The CDR3 has 19 amino acids. CDR1 is KGHDR and CDR2 is SFDVKD in the germline V gene. The V segment lost 1 base and the J segment 2 bases; nucleotides outside the gene matches: 8. This CDR3 is CATSDFGPRTSGTYNEQFF. The CDR3 nucleotides read TGTGCCACCAGTGATTTTGGCCCCCGGACTAGCGGGACCTACAATGAGCAGTTCTTC.

The V call is TRBV5-6, the J call TRBJ1-1, with D hard to call. This CDR3 spans 11 amino acids. The ends were cut back, 0 bases at V and 8 bases at J, with 5 bases in the middle. Germline V gene sequence: CDR1 SGHDT, CDR2 YYEEEE. CDR3 sequence: CASSLGAEAFF. DNA for the CDR3: TGTGCCAGCAGCTTGGGGGCCGAAGCTTTCTTT. The variable domain in full, with the rest retrieved from reference TRBV5-6 and TRBJ1-1, is DAGVTQSPTHLIKTRGQQVTLRCSPKSGHDTVSWYQQALGQGPQFIFQYYEEEERQRGNFPDRFSGHQFPNYSSELNVNALLLGDSALYLCASSLGAEAFFGQGTRLTVV.